Sequencing of this T cell receptor beta chain was carried out in a study of T cell repertoires in cytomegalovirus infection. The wider study: CMV epitopes that were recently identified and HLA-C-restricted were used alongside well-studied HLA-B-restricted ones. Both a matching HLA type and CMV infection were indicated by public TCR beta signatures. Broader study findings: Identification of carriers of CMV plus the relevant HLA was achieved through cumulative public TCR beta family frequency.

Trimming took 5 bases from V and 6 from J, leaving 14 bases between them. The CDR3 contains 13 residues. CDR1 and CDR2 from the germline V gene are SGHVS and FQNEAQ. Regarding this clonotype: Its matching antigen is unknown.

TCRdb independently ran MiXCR on the reads; one entry per CDR3 protein. The data contain some 800,000 distinct CDR3 sequences, 30% to 35% of them singletons. The TCR comes from a human donor in good health (CMV status not recorded). Some clones in this sample may be carry-over from other donors' samples. Sequencing used cultured CD8+ T cells from PBMCs, obtained from culture after CMV antigen stimulation. V usage is TRBV7-8 and J usage is TRBJ2-7; maybe TRBD1 (6 bases). CDR3 nucleotides: TGTGCCAGCAGCCTAGGGTTGACAGGCGAGCAGTACTTC. Translating it yields CASSLGLTGEQYF.